Below are 11 T cell receptor beta chains sequenced from a single sample in a study of shared clonotypes between healthy human individuals. CD8 cells regarded as naive lacked CD45RO, were positively chosen for CCR7, and omitted terminally differentiated effector memory CD45RA+ cells. Produced via immunoSEQ multiplex PCR; TCRdb's table is partial and in-frame only. In the table there are fewer than 700,000 clones, approximately 95% of which are singletons. The sample was naive CD8+ T cells sorted from blood. These receptors were collected from a woman in her twenties or thirties in good health.

The table lists this clone with a count of one. The V gene is TRBV5-6, the J gene TRBJ1-5, with D perhaps matching TRBD1 (5 bases). This CDR3 is built from 14 residues. CDR1 is SGHDT and CDR2 is YYEEEE in the germline V gene. V lost 1 base, J lost 7 bases, and 12 bases lay in between. The CDR3 loop reads CASSLWGNGQPQHF. CDR3 coding DNA: TGTGCCAGCAGCTTGTGGGGGAATGGGCAGCCCCAGCATTTT.

The chain uses TRBV15 and TRBJ2-7; no reliable D call. The V gene lost 0 bases and the J gene lost 2 bases, with 11 bases spanning the gap. Germline V CDR1 and CDR2: LNHNV, YYDKDF (reference sequence). The CDR3 totals 15 residues. CDR3 in DNA: TGTGCCACCAGCAGAGAAGGCGGTGCTGCCTACGAGCAGTACTTC. It specifies CATSREGGAAYEQYF. The full variable domain, its missing parts supplied by reference TRBV15 and TRBJ2-7, is DAMVIQNPRYQVTQFGKPVTLSCSQTLNHNVMYWYQQKSSQAPKLLFHYYDKDFNNEADTPDNFQSRRPNTSFCFLDIRSPGLGDTAMYLCATSREGGAAYEQYFGPGTRLTVT.

This clone has a single count. The V and J genes are TRBV7-8 and TRBJ2-3; a possible D gene is TRBD2 (6 bases). The V and J ends lost 0 bases and 6 bases respectively, with 13 bases between them. The CDR3 consists of 15 residues. CDR1 SGHVS and CDR2 FQNEAQ come from the germline V gene. CDR3 region: CASSLAEGSYDTQYF. The CDR3 DNA reads TGTGCCAGCAGCTTAGCGGAGGGAAGTTATGATACGCAGTATTTT.

The chain uses TRBV28 and TRBJ2-3; D not certain. Germline CDR1 reads MDHEN; CDR2 reads SYDVKM. V lost 4 bases to trimming and J lost 4 bases, with 15 bases between them. This CDR3 has 15 residues. CDR3 DNA: TGTGCCAGCAGTTGGAGATTTCACGGTTCAGATACGCAGTATTTT. It yields the protein CASSWRFHGSDTQYF.

The V and J genes are TRBV6-5 and TRBJ1-2; possible D gene TRBD1, 5 bases. From germline, CDR1 is MNHEY and CDR2 SVGAGI. V was clipped by 6 bases and J by 6 bases, with 14 bases between them. This CDR3 contains 13 residues. The CDR3 is CASSSGRGNGYTF. The DNA for the CDR3 is TGTGCCAGCAGCTCGGGACGGGGAAATGGCTACACCTTC.

The rearrangement links TRBV27 to TRBJ2-5; weak D call: TRBD1 (6 bases). The DNA matches TRBJ2-7 better at its end, which makes the J call doubtful. Germline V gives CDR1 MNHEY, CDR2 SMNVEV (reference sequence). The CDR3 covers 14 residues. The CDR3 coding sequence is TGTGCCAGCAGTTTTTCTGGGACAACCTACGAGCAGTACTTC. Translating it yields CASSFSGTTYEQYF.

Details on this clone: This may come from a read error, since a much larger clone is one base off. For the CDR3, the DNA is TGTGCCAGCAGCTCGTCCTACGAGCAGTACTTC. Amino acids: CASSSSYEQYF. This chain connects TRBV5-6 to TRBJ2-5, with no clear D. Judging by the DNA end, TRBJ2-7 fits better; the J call may be wrong. The germline CDR1 and CDR2 sequences are SGHDT and YYEEEE. The CDR3 runs 11 residues.

V and J are TRBV19 and TRBJ2-3; D gene unclear. Germline-derived CDR1 and CDR2 are LNHDA and SQIVND (reference sequence). CDR3 size: 15 residues. Trimming shortened V by 5 bases and J by 2 bases, and 14 bases separated the two germline ends. CDR3 bases: TGTGCCAGTAGTCCCATTGTGCGGCCCACAGATACGCAGTATTTT. This gives the protein CASSPIVRPTDTQYF.

This chain links TRBV7-2 with TRBJ2-5; the D gene could be TRBD1 or TRBD2 (5 bases each). The germline gives CDR1 SGHTA, CDR2 FQGNSA. Trimming removed 5 bases from V and 0 bases from J, with 10 bases in between. The CDR3 spans 14 residues. The CDR3 is CASSLTGHQETQYF. The CDR3 DNA reads TGTGCCAGCAGCCTTACGGGGCACCAAGAGACCCAGTACTTC.

About this clone: Other DNA variants within this sample encode the same CDR3. This chain uses TRBV5-1 with TRBJ2-7; 10 bases are a match to TRBD2. J lost 0 bases, V lost 0 bases, and 0 bases had no gene match. The CDR3 runs to 15 residues. Germline V CDR1 and CDR2: SGHRS, YFSETQ. The CDR3 here is CASSLGLAGSYEQYF. The CDR3 region has the DNA TGCGCCAGCAGCTTGGGACTAGCGGGCTCCTACGAGCAGTACTTC. The full variable domain, with the rest looked up from reference TRBV5-1 and TRBJ2-7, is KAGVTQTPRYLIKTRGQQVTLSCSPISGHRSVSWYQQTPGQGLQFLFEYFSETQRNKGNFPGRFSGRQFSNSRSEMNVSTLELGDSALYLCASSLGLAGSYEQYFGPGTRLTVT.

V is TRBV13 and J is TRBJ2-1, with a possible D match to TRBD2 (5 bases). The CDR3 has 11 residues. Germline V lookup: CDR1 PRHDT, CDR2 FYEKMQ (reference sequence). The V and J ends lost 4 bases and 10 bases respectively, with 8 bases between them. The CDR3 protein is CASSSRAEQFF. DNA of the CDR3: TGTGCCAGCAGCTCGAGGGCGGAGCAGTTCTTC.